This T cell receptor (beta chain) was sequenced during a study of T cell clonotyping in hematopoietic cell transplantation (dated by TCRdb to the early 2020s). Looking at the study overall: Pretransplant samples from recipients were collected after cytoreduction. Patients were recruited between late 2015 and 2017 and followed until late 2020 or death. A total of some 130 blood samples were gathered in the study from 35 consecutive transplant recipients along with their related donors.

With the immunoSEQ assay, which is a bias-controlled multiplex PCR relying on V- and J-specific primers, TCR beta CDR3 regions were amplified from genomic DNA. A second PCR step added a proprietary barcode and Illumina adapter sequences to the CDR3 amplicons. An Illumina MiSeq instrument was used for sequencing of the CDR3 libraries. Concerning the study's data processing: Export and quality control were done with immunoSEQ Analyzer 3.0, while downstream analyses used R Bioconductor and Immunarch. Only productive rearrangements within the normalized downsampled data set were used in the calculation of repertoire metrics. Clonotypes larger than 5 templates in the normalized cohort were defined as pathologically expanded. The Inverse Simpson Index served as the measure of repertoire diversity. The non-normalized data set was used for CMV-specificity analyses so that all clonotypes could be captured. TCRdb holds this immuneACCESS table with in-frame rearrangements only. Some clones are missing; in checked studies, unresolved V genes explain under half, and the rest has no known cause. Clonal size and the V and J genes are those of that table, whereas D and trimming came from the DNA. In this sample the table shows roughly 34,000 clones, roughly 95% of which occur a single time. Around 1.5% of the sample goes to the ten largest clones.

Concerning this clone itself: Its antigen target is currently unknown. No per-base quality is available; no much larger clone lies one base away.

The time point label, as the study defines it: recipient sample about 28 days before transplant, after cytoreduction. Blood samples were obtained from recipients approximately 28 days before transplant and at days 30, 100 and 180 after transplant. Using Nuclei Lysis Solution, genomic DNA was extracted from unfractionated peripheral blood mononuclear cells that were either fresh or cryopreserved. Relative to germline, V is missing 7 bases and J is missing 7 bases, with 5 bases of the junction outside any gene match. The germline V gene sets CDR1 to SNHLY and CDR2 to FYNNEI. The CDR3 measures 13 amino acids from cysteine to phenylalanine. Only the CDR3 region is kept as DNA, spanning 39 bases read in frame from base 1. Results and caveats for the whole study, not just this receptor: Inverse Simpson Index values from donors and from recipients before transplant predicted broader TCR repertoire diversity after transplant. The sample size was limited and the cells went unsorted, which meant the CD4 and CD8 repertoire contributions could not be told apart. A decrease in recipient TCR diversity was observed after transplant, and a progressive increase in pathologically expanded clonotypes was seen from day 30 to day 180. Recipient repertoires showed only a small fraction of overlap with donor repertoires, and over 95% appeared de novo at the given depth.

The sequence joins TRBV2 to TRBJ2-1; TRBD1 matches 9 bases in the middle. The specimen comprised peripheral blood mononuclear cells, sampled before stem cell transplant. This clonotype was sampled from a man aged 40-49 years with chronic myeloid leukemia. Some clones in this sample may be carry-over from other donors' samples. The sequence in DNA is TGTGCCAGCAATGGACAGGGGATTAATGAGCAGTTCTTC. The resulting protein is CASNGQGINEQFF.